What follows describes a single TCR beta chain. Its antigen is unknown. Then a second PCR, running about 6 to 12 cycles, was carried out with a sample-barcoded 5' primer and a J-beta primer mix. TCRdb redid the calling of the 5' RACE reads with MiXCR, one entry per CDR3 protein. Seen here are over 1,300,000 distinct CDR3 sequences, 55% to 75% observed once, and the top ten hold 6.7%. This specimen comes from a study of blood T cells in healthy people across ages. Study overall: About one barcoded TCR beta cDNA was captured per two T cells. Regarding the study as a whole: The study found more naive CD4+ cells and higher diversity in long-lived than aged donors. Observed TCR beta diversity showed a strong correlation with the percentage of naive T cells as measured by flow cytometry. Reliance upon unsorted PBMCs precluded definitive naive versus antigen-experienced comparison.

Sequenced input: blood. The origin of this receptor is a young man in good health.

The CDR3 reads CASRTDSNTDTQYF. DNA of the CDR3: TGTGCCAGCAGGACTGACAGCAACACAGATACGCAGTATTTT. J is TRBJ2-3 and V is TRBV6-2 or TRBV6-3; D possibly corresponds to TRBD1 (5 bases). Germline-derived CDR1 and CDR2 are MNHEY and SVGEGT. The CDR3 is made up of 14 amino acids. V lost 6 bases and J lost 2, with 12 bases in between.